This T cell receptor (beta chain) was identified in a study of CD8 T cells in ankylosing spondylitis. TCRdb ran MiXCR on the 5' RACE reads and lists one entry per CDR3 protein. This table holds around 53,000 distinct CDR3 sequences, roughly 7.3% found once. V lost 4 bases, J lost 4 bases, and 17 bases lay in between. Germline-derived CDR1 and CDR2 are SGHRS and YFSETQ. CDR3 length: 15 residues. This clonotype was picked up many times. The TCR was taken from a female donor with ankylosing spondylitis or in good health (not recorded which). Sequenced: blood, either unsorted or a sorted T cell fraction (not recorded which). The V call is TRBV5-1, the J call TRBJ2-5; D is possibly TRBD1 (6 bases). CDR3 sequence: CASSIGTGTGETQYF. CDR3 nucleotides: TGCGCCAGCAGCATAGGCACAGGGACCGGAGAGACCCAGTACTTC.